These 6 T cell receptor beta chains were sequenced from one sample in a study of radiation and T cells in renal cell carcinoma. Time point noted: blood 4 weeks post-SBRT, at nephrectomy. The treatment here: 15 Gy SBRT to primary tumor, nephrectomy 4 weeks later. The method was immunoSEQ multiplex PCR; TCRdb's version includes in-frame clones alone and lacks a portion of them. The sample records about 73,000 clones, around four fifths being singletons. The specimen comprised blood, sampled from a patient whose treatment included radiotherapy and nephrectomy. The receptors shown here come from an older woman with renal cell carcinoma.

The chain is built from TRBV7-2 and TRBJ2-1; possibly TRBD2 for D (6 bases). Germline lookup yields CDR1 SGHTA and CDR2 FQGNSA. This CDR3 is built from 15 residues. Trimming took 5 bases from V and 0 from J, leaving 11 bases between them. The CDR3: CASSPRTNSYNEQFF. For the CDR3, the DNA is TGTGCCAGCAGCCCCCGGACTAACTCCTACAATGAGCAGTTCTTC.

V gene TRBV11-3 combines with J gene TRBJ2-5; perhaps TRBD2 as D (5 bases). CDR1 and CDR2 (germline): SGHNT, YENEEA. V was cut by 1 base and J by 4 bases, with 10 bases left in between. This CDR3 comprises 14 residues. The CDR3 DNA follows: TGTGCCAGCAGCTTAGCGGGGAGTCCAGAGACCCAGTACTTC. This codes for CASSLAGSPETQYF. Full variable domain (remainder filled in from reference TRBV11-3 and TRBJ2-5): EAGVVQSPRYKIIEKKQPVAFWCNPISGHNTLYWYLQNLGQGPELLIRYENEEAVDDSQLPKDRFSAERLKGVDSTLKIQPAELGDSAVYLCASSLAGSPETQYFGPGTRLLVL.

This clone was seen more than once but under ten times. The chain uses TRBV19 and TRBJ1-1; the D is unclear. Trimming removed 1 base from V and 5 bases from J, with 20 bases in between. Germline V lookup: CDR1 LNHDA, CDR2 SQIVND (reference sequence). CDR3 length: 17 residues. The CDR3, as DNA: TGTGCCAGTAGTATAGGGGCTAACACCCTTGCAAGGACTGAAGCTTTCTTT. Amino acids: CASSIGANTLARTEAFF.

The chain is built from TRBV28 and TRBJ1-2, with D uncertain. The germline V gene encodes CDR1 MDHEN and CDR2 SYDVKM. The CDR3 loop spans 13 amino acids. The germline V and J ends were trimmed by 3 bases and 8 bases, with 13 bases remaining between them. The CDR3 is CASSFTRSEGYTF. The CDR3 nucleotides are TGTGCCAGCAGTTTTACCCGCTCCGAGGGCTACACCTTC.

The genes are TRBV9 and TRBJ2-5; perhaps TRBD1 as D (7 bases). With 0 bases removed from V and 5 bases from J, the gap between germline ends came to 8 bases. Germline-derived CDR1 and CDR2 are SGDLS and YYNGEE. The CDR3 length is 13 residues. The CDR3: CASSVAGGETQYF. The DNA of the CDR3 is TGTGCCAGCAGCGTAGCAGGGGGGGAGACCCAGTACTTC.

The chain uses TRBV7-6 and TRBJ1-3; TRBD1 aligns across 9 bases. Germline-derived CDR1 and CDR2 are SGHVS and FNYEAQ. Trimming removed 4 bases from V and 3 bases from J; junction bases left unmatched: 1. The CDR3 extends over 14 amino acids. CDR3 in DNA: TGTGCCAGCAGCTCGGGACAGGGTGGAAACACCATATATTTT. Protein product: CASSSGQGGNTIYF.